The rows below give T cell receptor beta chains drawn from one sample of a study of blood T cell repertoires in COVID-19. The method was immunoSEQ multiplex PCR; TCRdb's version includes in-frame clones alone and lacks a portion of them. Of around 300,000 clones listed, about nine tenths are singletons. The specimen was peripheral blood. These receptor sequences come from a woman in her twenties or thirties with COVID-19, enrolled during active disease. Each CDR3 is given with its conserved first and last residue. Fields, in order: V gene, J gene, clone size, D gene, CDR3 DNA, CDR3 protein. D genes are given only for firm matches. Clone size is not always given. Where it is, it says once, few, many or a class for expanded clones.

>TRBV10-3|TRBJ1-4|.|.
TGTGCCATCAGTGAGGGGCTAACTAATGAAAAACTGTTTTTT
CAISEGLTNEKLFF
>TRBV30|TRBJ1-3|.|TRBD1
TGTGCCTGGAGCGTTACCGGACAGGGGAAAACTGGAAACACCATATATTTT
CAWSVTGQGKTGNTIYF
>TRBV15|TRBJ1-1|.|TRBD1
TGTGCCACCAGCGTTAACAGGGGAGCCACTGAAGCTTTCTTT
CATSVNRGATEAFF
>TRBV6-2/TRBV6-3|TRBJ2-7|few|.
TGTGCCAGCAGTTTTGACTTAACCTACGAGCAGTACTTC
CASSFDLTYEQYF
>TRBV19|TRBJ1-1|.|.
TGTGCCAGTAGTATGCCCCAACAGGGCATGGTTGAAGCTTTCTTT
CASSMPQQGMVEAFF
>TRBV5-5|TRBJ1-2|.|.
TGTGCCAGCAGCCTCACCGACAGCTATGGCTACACCTTC
CASSLTDSYGYTF
>TRBV18|TRBJ1-1|.|.
TGTGCCAGCGCAGACCGCCTAGTCGTGAACACTGAAGCTTTCTTT
CASADRLVVNTEAFF
>TRBV7-2|TRBJ2-7|.|.
TGTGCCAGCAGCTTAGTAGTGCGGCAGGGGACGTACGAGCAGTACTTC
CASSLVVRQGTYEQYF
>TRBV10-3|TRBJ2-3|.|TRBD2
TGTGCCATCAGTGAGTCGATGACTAGCGGGAGCACAGATACGCAGTATTTT
CAISESMTSGSTDTQYF
>TRBV19|TRBJ2-2|.|TRBD1
TGTGCCAGTAGTAATGGACAGGGGAAGGCCGGGGAGCTGTTTTTT
CASSNGQGKAGELFF
>TRBV28|TRBJ1-1|.|TRBD1
TGTGCCAGCACGTTGACAGGGACGAACACTGAAGCTTTCTTT
CASTLTGTNTEAFF
>TRBV19|TRBJ2-7|.|TRBD2
TGTGCCAGTAGTTACAACCACCTTAGCGGGAGGGCTTACGAGCAGTACTTC
CASSYNHLSGRAYEQYF
>TRBV12-3/TRBV12-4|TRBJ1-2|.|.
TGTGCCAGCAGTTTTCGGGGGAACTATGGCTACACCTTC
CASSFRGNYGYTF
>TRBV5-4|TRBJ1-6|.|.
TGTGCCAGCAGCCGGGCCGGGACACCGAAAAATTCACCCCTCCACTTT
CASSRAGTPKNSPLHF
>TRBV19|TRBJ2-7|once|TRBD2
TGTGCCAGTAGTTCCATGGGACTAGCGGGGCCGGCCTACGAGCAGTACTTC
CASSSMGLAGPAYEQYF
>TRBV29-1|TRBJ1-2|.|.
TGCAGCGTTGATATAGCAGGGGCTAACTATGGCTACACCTTC
CSVDIAGANYGYTF